A selection of T cell receptor beta chains follows, all from one sample in a study of OX40 agonist ivuxolimab in advanced cancers. Sequencing was performed with immunoSEQ multiplex PCR; in TCRdb, only in-frame clones are kept and a portion is missing. The table includes about 72,000 clones, roughly nine tenths detected once. The sequences come from CD4+ or CD8+ T cells sorted from blood, collected in a trial of the OX40 agonist ivuxolimab. The receptors shown here come from an adult with an advanced solid tumor such as melanoma, head and neck, liver or kidney cancer. CDR3s include the opening cysteine and the closing phenylalanine or tryptophan. The order of the fields is V gene, clone size, D gene, J gene, CDR3 length, CDR3 protein, CDR3 DNA. The D gene is left open where the match is weak. The size entry is marked missing in some rows and otherwise reads once, few, many or a size class.

TRBV28,-,-,TRBJ1-5,12,CASKGSNQPQHF,TGTGCCAGCAAGGGCTCCAATCAGCCCCAGCATTTT
TRBV15,-,-,TRBJ1-1,14,CATSRDPWGTEAFF,TGTGCCACCAGCAGAGATCCATGGGGGACTGAAGCTTTCTTT
TRBV19,-,TRBD2,TRBJ2-1,16,CASSPPSGGPYNEQFF,TGTGCCAGTAGTCCCCCGTCGGGGGGGCCCTACAATGAGCAGTTCTTC
TRBV10-3,once,TRBD2,TRBJ2-5,18,CAISAGTTSGRGGETQYF,TGTGCCATCAGTGCGGGGACGACTAGCGGGAGGGGTGGAGAGACCCAGTACTTC
TRBV29-1,-,-,TRBJ1-1,11,CSALTGTEAFF,TGCAGCGCCCTCACTGGGACTGAAGCTTTCTTT
TRBV29-1,-,-,TRBJ2-4,12,CSVVHLENIQYF,TGCAGCGTTGTCCATCTGGAAAACATTCAGTACTTC
TRBV5-1,-,-,TRBJ2-7,13,CASSLDDSYEQYF,TGCGCCAGCAGCTTGGACGACTCCTACGAGCAGTACTTC
TRBV7-3,-,-,TRBJ2-7,16,CASSLRHGDRSYEQYF,TGTGCCAGCAGCTTACGTCACGGGGACCGGTCCTACGAGCAGTACTTC
TRBV11-3,-,-,TRBJ1-5,12,CAIGQSHQPQHF,TGTGCCATCGGACAGAGCCATCAGCCCCAGCATTTT
TRBV5-1,-,TRBD1,TRBJ2-7,16,CASSLAGTGNLYEQYF,TGCGCCAGCAGCTTGGCAGGGACAGGGAATCTCTACGAGCAGTACTTC
TRBV9,-,-,TRBJ2-1,15,CASSVGWGGRDEQFF,TGTGCCAGCAGCGTAGGATGGGGGGGGCGCGATGAGCAGTTCTTC
TRBV6-5,-,TRBD1,TRBJ2-7,15,CASRPTGGSLREQYF,TGTGCCAGCAGGCCGACAGGGGGATCCCTTCGCGAGCAGTACTTC
TRBV13,-,-,TRBJ2-2,14,CASSLNDKAGELFF,TGTGCCAGCAGCTTAAATGATAAGGCCGGGGAGCTGTTTTTT
TRBV4-2,few,-,TRBJ2-7,14,CASSQKGGSYEQYF,TGTGCCAGCAGCCAAAAAGGGGGCTCCTACGAGCAGTACTTC
TRBV7-9,-,TRBD1,TRBJ2-1,14,CASSPRTGTMSLFF,TGTGCCAGCAGCCCTAGGACAGGTACAATGAGTTTGTTCTTC
TRBV7-9,-,-,TRBJ2-2,14,CASSLGQITGELFF,TGTGCCAGCAGCTTAGGACAGATCACCGGGGAGCTGTTTTTT
TRBV5-1,-,-,TRBJ2-3,15,CASSPGAGSTDTQYF,TGCGCCAGCAGCCCTGGGGCGGGAAGCACAGATACGCAGTATTTT
TRBV19,once,-,TRBJ1-2,15,CASSIEQGLYYGYTF,TGTGCCAGTAGTATTGAACAGGGACTCTACTATGGCTACACCTTC
TRBV6-6,once,-,TRBJ1-6,15,CASSNQPKANSPLHF,TGTGCCAGCAGTAACCAGCCCAAAGCCAATTCACCCCTCCACTTT
TRBV15,few,-,TRBJ1-6,16,CATSRDGPGAGSPLHF,TGTGCCACCAGCAGAGATGGCCCGGGGGCAGGCTCACCCCTCCACTTT
TRBV15,-,-,TRBJ1-1,15,CATSRDRASGPEAFF,TGTGCCACCAGCAGAGACCGAGCTTCCGGACCTGAAGCTTTCTTT
TRBV5-1,-,-,TRBJ2-5,15,CASSPYTGFGETQYF,TGCGCCAGCAGCCCGTATACAGGGTTCGGAGAGACCCAGTACTTC
TRBV7-5,-,-,TRBJ1-1,14,CASSRQQGNTEAFF,TGTGCCAGCAGCCGTCAACAGGGGAACACTGAAGCTTTCTTT
TRBV5-4,few,TRBD1,TRBJ2-3,13,CASSWDREDTQYF,TGTGCCAGCAGCTGGGACAGGGAAGATACGCAGTATTTT
TRBV21-1,-,-,TRBJ1-2,14,CASSKWPASFGYTF,TGTGCCAGCAGCAAATGGCCTGCGTCTTTTGGCTACACCTTC
TRBV2,once,TRBD1,TRBJ1-6,14,CASSGQGLRSPLHF,TGTGCCAGCAGCGGACAGGGTTTAAGGTCACCCCTCCACTTT
TRBV4-2,-,TRBD2,TRBJ2-3,14,CASSSGRATDTQYF,TGTGCCAGCAGTAGCGGGAGGGCTACAGATACGCAGTATTTT
TRBV7-8,-,-,TRBJ2-7,14,CASSLGGEVHEQYF,TGTGCCAGCAGCTTGGGTGGAGAGGTCCACGAGCAGTACTTC
TRBV19,-,-,TRBJ1-2,12,CASSFARVGYTF,TGTGCCAGTAGTTTCGCCAGGGTCGGCTACACCTTC
TRBV6-1,-,-,TRBJ1-1,14,CASNPMTAGTEAFF,TGTGCCAGCAATCCCATGACAGCGGGCACTGAAGCTTTCTTT
TRBV6-6,-,TRBD1,TRBJ1-2,12,CASSYRGQGYTF,TGTGCCAGCAGTTACAGGGGGCAAGGCTACACCTTC
TRBV2,-,-,TRBJ2-7,15,CASRPQRPYSYEQYF,TGTGCCAGCAGGCCACAGAGGCCTTACTCCTACGAGCAGTACTTC
TRBV6-5,-,-,TRBJ1-1,15,CASSYLGRMNTEAFF,TGTGCCAGCAGTTACCTAGGACGGATGAACACTGAAGCTTTCTTT
TRBV6-5,-,TRBD1,TRBJ1-1,14,CASSRQGSATEAFF,TGTGCCAGCAGTCGACAGGGATCGGCCACTGAAGCTTTCTTT
TRBV29-1,-,-,TRBJ1-1,15,CSVEGRGGVNTEAFF,TGCAGCGTTGAAGGGCGGGGTGGAGTGAACACTGAAGCTTTCTTT
TRBV5-1,-,-,TRBJ1-4,14,CASGRGSTNEKLFF,TGCGCCAGCGGGAGGGGGTCTACTAATGAAAAACTGTTTTTT
TRBV11-2,-,TRBD1,TRBJ1-1,16,CASSSPLRDRAGEAFF,TGTGCCAGCAGCTCACCACTACGGGACAGAGCGGGTGAAGCTTTCTTT
TRBV13,once,-,TRBJ1-3,17,CASSFGRGIGSGNTIYF,TGTGCCAGCAGCTTCGGCAGGGGAATTGGCTCTGGAAACACCATATATTTT
TRBV2,-,-,TRBJ1-2,15,CASSEAFSNRYGYTF,TGTGCCAGCAGTGAAGCTTTCTCGAACCGCTATGGCTACACCTTC
TRBV19,-,-,TRBJ2-1,13,CASSRQDLDEQFF,TGTGCCAGTAGCCGACAAGACCTAGATGAGCAGTTCTTC
TRBV7-2,-,TRBD2,TRBJ2-1,13,CASAGSGYNEQFF,TGTGCCAGCGCGGGTAGCGGGTACAATGAGCAGTTCTTC